This T cell receptor beta chain was sequenced for a study of T cell responses to AZD1222 COVID-19 vaccine (dated by TCRdb to the early 2020s). General notes on the study: AZD1222 recipients whose second dose came at about 4 weeks and those whose second dose came at about 12 weeks were combined into one group, since spike-specific TCR depth and breadth did not differ between the two schedules. A total of approximately 230 trial participants underwent TCR sequencing, of whom around 200 received two doses of AZD1222 and about 25 received two doses of the MenACWY control vaccine. Trial participants were enrolled into age subgroups of 18-55, 56-69 and 70-plus years, which contained about 150, 27 and 61 TCR-sequenced participants, respectively.

What the time point label conveys for this sample: baseline before first vaccination. The vaccinee samples were drawn from two UK trials, COV001 and COV002, one of which was a single-blind randomized controlled phase 2/3 trial testing AZD1222 (ChAdOx1 nCoV-19) in healthy adults. For TCRbeta chain sequencing, PBMC samples were collected from trial participants at day 0 and at day 28 after the second dose. Beyond this particular receptor, the publication reports: Because no samples from the day 14 peak response were available, repertoires could be characterized only after the peak T cell response. Reportedly, almost half of the unique spike-specific TCRs recognized epitopes lying outside the regions that are mutated in the B.1.351 and B.1.1.7 variants. In the small 56-69-year group, the increase in depth fell short of significance, most likely because of low power. After two AZD1222 doses, spike-specific TCR breadth and depth were significantly higher than at day 0 and than in MenACWY recipients. The whole spike protein was spanned by vaccine-associated CD4 TCRs, and dominant responses were seen in regions 160-218 and 743-854. Most participants were white British and females outnumbered males, and the authors suggested that clonal diversity may have been underestimated. Conclusions about previously exposed vaccinees are limited because only 5 or 6 AZD1222 recipients were SARS-CoV-2 seropositive at baseline.

The CDR3 regions of human TCRbeta chains were analyzed by immunosequencing. Per the original workflow: Repertoire TCRs were matched against a reference library of SARS-CoV-2-specific TCRs generated with the MIRA antigen-specificity platform. Breadth was defined as the fraction of unique TCRs that were SARS-CoV-2-associated. Depth was defined as the fraction of total T cells that were SARS-CoV-2-associated. Using the MIRA data, each spike-specific TCR was mapped to the spike region that the TCR reacts to and placed in a CD4 or CD8 class. Log10-transformed breadth and depth values were compared by one-way ANOVA with Sidak's multiple comparisons tests. TCRdb carries this immuneACCESS record with in-frame sequences only. Its versions omit some clonotypes, under half of them owing to an unresolved V gene in the studies checked, with the rest unexplained. V, J and clone size are those of that table, while D and trimming were read from the DNA. This sample is represented by around 96,000 clones; around nine tenths of them were singletons. Jointly, the top ten make up 2.8% of the sample.

V loses 1 base of germline sequence and J loses 3 bases, and the interval between the two ends is 9 bases. Measured from the cysteine to the phenylalanine, the CDR3 is 14 residues long. The only DNA kept is the CDR3, 42 bases in frame from the first base. CDR1 and CDR2, looked up from the germline V gene, are KGHSH and LQKENI. With respect to this clone: The target of this receptor is not known. Nothing much larger sits one base from this clone, and base qualities are not available.

Rearrangement joined TRBV18 to TRBJ1-1; the D gene is perhaps TRBD1, on 5 matching bases. This sequence was found in an adult in good health. The material sequenced was peripheral blood, taken on day 0 of AZD1222 vaccination. In nucleotides, the sequence is TGTGCCAGCTCACCACGGCAGGGTGACACTGAAGCTTTCTTT. Protein translation: CASSPRQGDTEAFF.